These T cell receptor beta chains were read from a single sample in a study of CD4 T cells in relation to SARS-CoV-2 and coronaviruses. The table came from immunoSEQ multiplex PCR; TCRdb's copy has only in-frame clones and leaves some out. This table has 25,000 to 30,000 clones, 74% appearing once. Antigens of these TCRs are unknown. Sequencing was done on a sample of CD4+ T cells from PBMCs, cultured in vitro. The origin of the receptors is a human donor in good health. CDR3s include the opening cysteine and the closing phenylalanine or tryptophan. D genes are given only for firm matches. Rows may omit the clone size; those that give it use once, few, many or a size class.

>TRBJ2-3|NA|TRBD2|TRBV3-1/TRBV3-2
CASSQERLAGADTQYF
TGTGCCAGCAGCCAAGAAAGACTAGCGGGGGCAGATACGCAGTATTTT
>TRBJ1-2|once|TRBD1|TRBV5-6
CASSEQGTWDYGYTF
TGTGCCAGCAGCGAACAGGGGACGTGGGATTATGGCTACACCTTC
>TRBJ2-7|NA|TRBD2|TRBV9
CASSEGLAVYEQYF
TGTGCCAGCAGCGAGGGACTAGCGGTCTACGAGCAGTACTTC
>TRBJ1-6|few|TRBD1|TRBV19
CASSITRTGDNSPLHF
TGTGCCAGTAGTATAACACGGACAGGGGACAATTCACCCCTCCACTTT
>TRBJ2-1|NA|NA|TRBV19
CASSIGGRRSSYNEQFF
TGTGCCAGTAGTATAGGAGGGAGGCGGAGCTCCTACAATGAGCAGTTCTTC
>TRBJ2-1|NA|TRBD2|TRBV7-2
CASSDGLAGVEFF
TGTGCCAGCAGCGACGGACTAGCGGGAGTCGAGTTCTTC
>TRBJ1-6|NA|NA|TRBV7-2
CASGPRDSPLHF
TGTGCCAGCGGCCCCCGGGATTCACCCCTCCACTTT
>TRBJ2-2|few|NA|TRBV11-2
CASSFSDGTGELFF
TGTGCCAGCAGCTTCTCTGACGGCACCGGGGAGCTGTTTTTT
>TRBJ2-1|NA|TRBD1|TRBV10-3
CAISESRGQGVGEQFF
TGTGCCATCAGTGAGTCGAGGGGACAGGGAGTGGGTGAGCAGTTCTTC
>TRBJ2-5|NA|NA|TRBV24-1
CATSGRGQETQYF
TGTGCCACCAGTGGCAGGGGACAAGAGACCCAGTACTTC
>TRBJ2-7|NA|TRBD2|TRBV7-9
CASSLLTSGSSAEQYF
TGTGCCAGCAGCCTACTCACTAGCGGGAGTTCCGCAGAGCAGTACTTC
>TRBJ1-5|NA|NA|TRBV27
CASSLRFSPIYSNQPQHF
TGTGCCAGCAGTTTAAGGTTCAGCCCGATCTATAGCAATCAGCCCCAGCATTTT
>TRBJ2-6|NA|TRBD1|TRBV11-3
CASSPGGAGANVLTF
TGTGCCAGCAGCCCAGGGGGCGCTGGGGCCAACGTCCTGACTTTC
>TRBJ2-1|NA|NA|TRBV4-2
CASSQDYRSYNEQFF
TGTGCCAGCAGCCAGGACTACCGCTCCTACAATGAGCAGTTCTTC
>TRBJ1-4|NA|NA|TRBV19
CASSRTATNEKLFF
TGTGCCAGTAGTAGGACAGCAACTAATGAAAAACTGTTTTTT